This T cell receptor (beta chain) is from a study of blood T cells in healthy people across ages. A word on this clonotype: The junction shows a germline mismatch at one end, possibly a read error.

Per the germline V gene, CDR1 is MNHEY and CDR2 is SVGAGI. The CDR3 has 16 residues. Combining a sample-barcoded 5' primer with a J-beta primer mix, a second PCR ran for 7 to 11 cycles. MiXCR, run by TCRdb on the 5' RACE reads, gives a single entry per CDR3 protein. The sample carries 800,000 to 950,000 distinct CDR3 sequences, roughly 29% recorded once. This same sample was also part of a study on T cells of mothers and their children.

Sequencing was done on a sample of blood. The TCR originated in a woman aged 40 to 49 in good health. The V gene is TRBV6-5, the J gene TRBJ2-2; D is perhaps TRBD1 (6 bases). CDR3 residues: CASSYLGQQNTGERFF. The CDR3 bases are TGTGCCAGCAGTTATCTCGGACAGCAGAACACCGGGGAGCGGTTTTTT.